Each of the 22 T cell receptor beta chains below was sequenced from the same sample in a study of cytomegalovirus exposure and HLA in healthy donors. The PCR ran on 60 Vbeta and 13 Jbeta primers. Produced via immunoSEQ multiplex PCR; TCRdb's table is partial and in-frame only. The sample records roughly 120,000 clones, around 69% being singletons. The material sequenced was PBMCs. The receptors were sampled from a middle-aged woman in good health and CMV-seropositive.

The chain combines TRBV29-1 with TRBJ2-3; D perhaps matches TRBD2 (6 bases). The CDR3 sequence is 12 residues long. Per the germline V gene, CDR1 is SQVTM and CDR2 is ANQGSEA. Between the trimmed V and J ends, which lost 7 bases and 0 bases, there was a span of 8 bases. The CDR3 nucleotides read TGCAGCGCCGGGACTAGCACAGATACGCAGTATTTT. It yields the protein CSAGTSTDTQYF.

The V and J genes are TRBV5-1 and TRBJ1-3; 7 positions agree with TRBD1. The J segment lost 6 bases and the V segment lost 3 bases, leaving 9 bases of the junction unmatched. Looked up from germline, CDR1 is SGHRS and CDR2 is YFSETQ. This CDR3 has 15 amino acids. The CDR3 nucleotides read TGCGCCAGCAGCTATGGGACAGACTCGTTAAACACCATATATTTT. As protein: CASSYGTDSLNTIYF.

A few counts support this clone. The chain employs TRBV9 and TRBJ1-2; TRBD1 agrees at 9 bases. The CDR3 covers 15 residues. Germline-derived CDR1 and CDR2 are SGDLS and YYNGEE. With 4 bases clipped from V and 6 bases from J, the junction kept 10 bases outside the gene matches. The DNA for the CDR3 is TGTGCCAGCAGCCCCAGGGACAGGGATAGCAATGGCTACACCTTC. This codes for CASSPRDRDSNGYTF.

The V call is TRBV4-3, the J call TRBJ2-2, with D maybe TRBD2 (6 bases). The CDR3 runs 16 residues. Germline CDR1 reads LGHNA; CDR2 reads YSLEER. The ends were cut back, 3 bases at V and 4 bases at J, with 15 bases in the middle. This chain's CDR3 is CASSQQVGGVTGELFF. In nucleotides, the CDR3 is TGCGCCAGCAGCCAGCAGGTGGGGGGAGTCACCGGGGAGCTGTTTTTT.

The rearrangement joins TRBV7-2 to TRBJ2-7; TRBD2 matches 8 bases. V was clipped by 3 bases and J by 1 base; unmatched bases: 8. Germline loops: CDR1 SGHTA, CDR2 FQGNSA. The CDR3 contains 16 residues. The CDR3 sequence is CASSFSPAGGSYEQYF. The CDR3 DNA reads TGTGCCAGCAGCTTTAGTCCGGCGGGGGGATCCTACGAGCAGTACTTC.

The chain carries TRBV5-5 and TRBJ2-7; possibly TRBD1 for D (6 bases). CDR3 length: 14 residues. Trimming stripped 4 bases from V and 5 bases from J, with 16 bases between. Looked up from germline, CDR1 is SGHKS and CDR2 is YYEKEE (reference sequence). The CDR3 region has the DNA TGTGCCAGCAGCCCCGGGACACGGTTTGACGAGCAGTACTTC. Its protein product is CASSPGTRFDEQYF.

This clone appeared once. The V and J genes are TRBV4-2 and TRBJ2-7; tentative D call: TRBD1 (6 bases). The CDR3 extends over 15 amino acids. The germline gives CDR1 LGHNA, CDR2 YNFKEQ. Trimming took off 4 bases at V and 0 bases at J, with 13 bases between the two ends. CDR3 sequence: CASSRGDTNSYEQYF. The CDR3 DNA reads as TGTGCCAGCAGCCGAGGGGACACCAACTCCTACGAGCAGTACTTC.

This chain connects TRBV5-1 to TRBJ2-3; D not resolved. Germline values: CDR1 SGHRS, CDR2 YFSETQ. Deletions cut 0 bases from V and 4 bases from J, with 15 bases between. The CDR3 is 16 residues long. CDR3 residues: CASSLVTKRYSDTQYF. CDR3 DNA sequence: TGCGCCAGCAGCTTGGTCACAAAAAGATATTCAGATACGCAGTATTTT.

This chain links TRBV7-6 with TRBJ2-1; TRBD1 agrees at 10 bases. Losses at the gene ends were 4 bases for V and 9 bases for J; bases not matched to a gene: 9. From germline, CDR1 is SGHVS and CDR2 FNYEAQ. This CDR3 region has 15 residues. The CDR3: CASSSRTGGESEQFF. CDR3 DNA sequence: TGTGCCAGCAGCTCCAGGACAGGGGGGGAGAGTGAGCAGTTCTTC.

The chain links TRBV7-2 to TRBJ2-7, with TRBD1 matching over 10 bases. Germline loops: CDR1 SGHTA, CDR2 FQGNSA. The CDR3 is 15 amino acids. V lost 4 bases and J lost 5; bases outside the gene matches: 8. CDR3 protein: CASSYDRGLWDEQYF. As DNA, the CDR3 is TGTGCCAGCAGCTACGACAGGGGGCTGTGGGACGAGCAGTACTTC.

A word on this clone: Additional DNA sequences in this sample encode the identical CDR3. The V gene is TRBV9, the J gene TRBJ1-1, with no clear D. CDR3 length: 14 amino acids. V was trimmed by 2 bases and J by 5 bases, leaving 13 bases between them. Germline lookup yields CDR1 SGDLS and CDR2 YYNGEE. CDR3 sequence: CASSVGLGGTEAFF. The CDR3 DNA is TGTGCCAGCAGCGTCGGACTGGGTGGGACTGAAGCTTTCTTT.

The chain has TRBV6-1 and TRBJ1-5; 8 nucleotides line up with TRBD1. The CDR3 extends over 15 amino acids. The V gene end was trimmed by 10 bases and the J gene end by 4 bases; junction bases not matched to a gene: 12. Germline CDR1 and CDR2: MNHNS and SASEGT. In DNA form, the CDR3 reads TGTGCCACCCGGACAGGGCTCCGTAGTAATCAGCCCCAGCATTTT. Its translation: CATRTGLRSNQPQHF.

In its sample, this clone was seen a few times. The J gene is TRBJ1-4, the V gene TRBV5-4; D is unresolved. Germline V CDR1 and CDR2: SGHNT, YYREEE (reference sequence). V dropped 3 bases and J dropped 2 bases, with 17 bases sitting between them. The CDR3 covers 17 residues. For the CDR3, the DNA is TGTGCCAGCAGCTCACCCACGTCGGGGAGCACTAATGAAAAACTGTTTTTT. This gives the protein CASSSPTSGSTNEKLFF.

The V call is TRBV4-1, the J call TRBJ2-3; TRBD2 agrees at 9 bases. V lost 6 bases, J lost 2 bases, and 9 bases stayed unmatched. This CDR3 is 16 amino acids long. Germline CDR1 MGHRA, CDR2 YSYEKL. The CDR3, as DNA: TGCGCCAGCAGTCAATTAGCGGGGGTTAACACAGATACGCAGTATTTT. Translating gives CASSQLAGVNTDTQYF.

The chain couples TRBV4-3 to TRBJ2-2; 11 bases line up with TRBD2. The CDR3 loop spans 16 amino acids. Germline CDR1 reads LGHNA; CDR2 reads YSLEER. J was trimmed by 1 base and V by 4 bases; bases with no gene match: 2. CDR3 sequence: CASSRGLAGNTGELFF. CDR3 nucleotides: TGCGCCAGCAGCCGTGGACTAGCGGGGAACACCGGGGAGCTGTTTTTT.

This clone has a single count. As DNA, the CDR3 is TGTGCCAGCAGCCCGAACCTAGCGGGGGCTGAGACCCAGTACTTC. Encoded protein: CASSPNLAGAETQYF. The gene calls are TRBV7-2 and TRBJ2-5; 10 bases are a match to TRBD2. CDR3 length equals 15 residues. V lost 5 bases, J lost 5 bases, and 8 bases stayed unmatched. The germline gives CDR1 SGHTA, CDR2 FQGNSA.

This chain joins TRBV2 and TRBJ1-4; 10 positions agree with TRBD1. The CDR3 has 17 residues. V lost 6 bases and J lost 8; bases outside the gene matches: 15. The germline V gene encodes CDR1 SNHLY and CDR2 FYNNEI. The CDR3 sequence: CASSESRTGGLREKLFF. In nucleotides, the CDR3 is TGTGCCAGCAGCGAAAGCCGGACAGGGGGGCTTCGGGAAAAACTGTTTTTT.

This rearrangement joins TRBV5-4 to TRBJ1-6; TRBD1 matches at 7 bases. The V gene end was trimmed by 4 bases and the J gene end by 7 bases; junction bases not matched to a gene: 8. The CDR3 sequence is 15 residues long. Looked up from germline, CDR1 is SGHNT and CDR2 is YYREEE (reference sequence). CDR3 residues: CASSRQGGKNSPLHF. The CDR3 nucleotides read TGTGCCAGCAGCCGACAGGGTGGGAAGAATTCACCCCTCCACTTT.

This chain connects TRBV29-1 to TRBJ1-1, with a weak D call TRBD1 (5 bases). CDR1 is SQVTM and CDR2 is ANQGSEA in the germline V gene. The V gene lost 0 bases and the J gene lost 4 bases, with 15 bases spanning the gap. The CDR3 has 15 amino acids. The CDR3 DNA follows: TGCAGCGTTGAAGATCGGGGGAGCGGGGTCACTGAAGCTTTCTTT. Translating gives CSVEDRGSGVTEAFF.

This sequence joins TRBV29-1 and TRBJ2-1, with D possibly matching TRBD2 (5 bases). Trimming shortened V by 3 bases and J by 5 bases, and 8 bases separated the two germline ends. CDR1 and CDR2 from the germline V gene are SQVTM and ANQGSEA. The CDR3 contains 12 residues. As DNA, the CDR3 is TGCAGCGTTGAGAGGGTAGACAATGAGCAGTTCTTC. Protein: CSVERVDNEQFF.

The chain links TRBV6-5 to TRBJ1-4; D might be TRBD1 (6 bases). Germline-derived CDR1 and CDR2 are MNHEY and SVGAGI. Trimming cost V 4 bases and J 6 bases, with 12 bases left between them. This CDR3 has 14 amino acids. The CDR3 is CASSSRGEYEKLFF. The CDR3 nucleotides read TGTGCCAGCAGTTCCAGGGGCGAGTATGAAAAACTGTTTTTT.

The chain combines TRBV5-4 with TRBJ2-1; D perhaps matches TRBD2 (7 bases). V lost 5 bases and J 7 bases, leaving 19 bases between the germline ends. CDR1 and CDR2 from the germline V gene are SGHNT and YYREEE (reference sequence). The CDR3 length is 15 residues. CDR3 sequence reads: CASRGGASSGNEQFF. In DNA form, the CDR3 reads TGTGCCAGCAGGGGGGGGGCTAGTTCCGGGAATGAGCAGTTCTTC.